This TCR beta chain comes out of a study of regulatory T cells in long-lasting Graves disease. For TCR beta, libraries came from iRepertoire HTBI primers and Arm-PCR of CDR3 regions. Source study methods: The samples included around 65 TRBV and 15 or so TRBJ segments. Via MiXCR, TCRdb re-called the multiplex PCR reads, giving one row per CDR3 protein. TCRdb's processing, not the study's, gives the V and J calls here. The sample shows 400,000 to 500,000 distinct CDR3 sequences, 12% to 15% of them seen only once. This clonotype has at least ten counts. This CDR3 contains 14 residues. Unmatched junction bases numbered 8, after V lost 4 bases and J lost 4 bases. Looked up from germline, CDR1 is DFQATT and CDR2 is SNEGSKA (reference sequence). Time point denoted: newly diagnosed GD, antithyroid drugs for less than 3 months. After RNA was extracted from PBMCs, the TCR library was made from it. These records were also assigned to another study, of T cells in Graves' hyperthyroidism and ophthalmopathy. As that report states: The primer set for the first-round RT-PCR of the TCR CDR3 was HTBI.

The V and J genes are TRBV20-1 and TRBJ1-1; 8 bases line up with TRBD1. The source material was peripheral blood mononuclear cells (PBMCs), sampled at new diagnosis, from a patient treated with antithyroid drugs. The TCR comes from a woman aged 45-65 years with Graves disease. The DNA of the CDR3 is TGCAGTGCTAAATCAGGGGGCTTTGGCACTGAAGCTTTCTTT. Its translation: CSAKSGGFGTEAFF.